The 27 T cell receptor beta chains listed next were all sequenced from one sample in a study of T cell responses to AZD1222 COVID-19 vaccine. Some clones are missing from TCRdb's copy, which holds only in-frame ones; the method was immunoSEQ multiplex PCR. The table has roughly 54,000 clones, roughly 90% seen once. The sequenced sample was peripheral blood, obtained 28 days after the second AZD1222 dose. These TCRs come from an adult who received the AZD1222 COVID-19 vaccine.

The V gene is TRBV12-3 or TRBV12-4, the J gene TRBJ2-2; 7 bases align to TRBD2. V shed 3 bases, J shed 10 bases, and the junction held 2 bases outside the gene matches. The CDR3 runs 12 residues. CDR3 in DNA: TGTGCCAGCAGTTTTGGGGGGGTGGAGCTGTTTTTT. The encoded protein is CASSFGGVELFF.

This chain connects TRBV7-9 to TRBJ1-1; the D is unclear. V lost 1 base, J lost 1 base, and 4 bases lay in between. The germline V gene has CDR1 SEHNR and CDR2 FQNEAQ (reference sequence). This CDR3 is 13 amino acids long. The CDR3 loop is CASSLGQNTEAFF. The CDR3, as DNA: TGTGCCAGCAGCTTAGGCCAGAACACTGAAGCTTTCTTT.

CDR3 in DNA: TGTGCCTCCAGCGGGACAGGGCAACAGCCCCAGCATTTT. This codes for CASSGTGQQPQHF. V gene TRBV30 combines with J gene TRBJ1-5, with 9 bases fitting TRBD1. The ends lost 7 bases at V and 7 bases at J; junction bases unmatched: 8. CDR1 and CDR2 from the germline V gene are GTSNPN and SVGIG (reference sequence). The CDR3 is made up of 13 amino acids.

The J gene is TRBJ2-7, the V gene TRBV7-9; 11 bases agree with TRBD1. The CDR3 length is 14 residues. The V and J ends lost 5 bases and 3 bases, in that order; junction bases with no gene match: 3. Germline V gives CDR1 SEHNR, CDR2 FQNEAQ (reference sequence). Written as DNA, the CDR3 is TGTGCCAGCAGCGGGACAGGGGGAAACTACGAGCAGTACTTC. It specifies CASSGTGGNYEQYF.

V is TRBV7-2 and J is TRBJ2-5; 8 bases are a match to TRBD1. Trimming took 5 bases from V and 5 from J; bases not matched to a gene: 7. Looked up from germline, CDR1 is SGHTA and CDR2 is FQGNSA. CDR3 length: 14 residues. This CDR3 reads CASSTRQGLETQYF. DNA for the CDR3: TGTGCCAGCAGCACTAGACAGGGGTTGGAGACCCAGTACTTC.

The CDR3 sequence is CATSDSTANYGYTF. The CDR3 DNA follows: TGTGCCACCAGTGATTCAACAGCTAACTATGGCTACACCTTC. The V call is TRBV24-1, the J call TRBJ1-2; D ambiguous. Germline V gene lookup returns CDR1 KGHDR and CDR2 SFDVKD. The CDR3 totals 14 residues. V lost 2 bases, J lost 0 bases, and 6 bases lay in between.

This chain uses TRBV27 with TRBJ2-2; possible D gene TRBD1, 6 bases. CDR1 is MNHEY, CDR2 SMNVEV, per germline (reference sequence). Trimming left V 5 bases short and J 6 bases short, with 19 bases between. The CDR3 length is 16 residues. CDR3 sequence (DNA): TGTGCCAGCAGTCAAAATCCCGTACAGGGCGCCGGGGAGCTGTTTTTT. Protein product: CASSQNPVQGAGELFF.

The rearrangement joins TRBV21-1 to TRBJ1-2; TRBD1 is the table's D call and was not checked against the DNA. TRBV21-1 constitutes a pseudogene. The CDR3 is 12 residues long. The CDR3, as DNA: TGTGCCAGCAGCCCAGGGCACTATGGCTACACCTTC. The encoded protein is CASSPGHYGYTF.

The count of this clone is one. The V call is TRBV6-5, the J call TRBJ1-3; D remains ambiguous. Trimming took off 6 bases at V and 1 base at J, with 13 bases between the two ends. Per germline, CDR1 MNHEY and CDR2 SVGAGI. The CDR3 consists of 15 residues. DNA for the CDR3: TGTGCCAGCAGCCAATCTAGCGAGTCTGGAAACACCATATATTTT. Translated: CASSQSSESGNTIYF.

This chain connects TRBV18 to TRBJ2-7; D might be TRBD1 or TRBD2, each matching 5 bases. The CDR3 totals 15 residues. Per the germline V gene, CDR1 is KGHSH and CDR2 is LQKENI. Trimming took 3 bases from V and 0 from J, leaving 12 bases between them. The CDR3: CASSPGASSSYEQYF. In nucleotides, the CDR3 is TGTGCCAGCTCACCCGGGGCCAGCAGCTCCTACGAGCAGTACTTC.

This chain joins TRBV5-1 and TRBJ1-1, with TRBD1 as a possible D gene (5 bases). There are 13 residues in the CDR3. V was pared by 4 bases and J by 4 bases, with 11 bases between. The germline V gene encodes CDR1 SGHRS and CDR2 YFSETQ. The CDR3 loop is CASSLGGGTEAFF. Written as DNA, the CDR3 is TGCGCCAGCAGCCTGGGCGGGGGCACTGAAGCTTTCTTT. Together with reference TRBV5-1 and TRBJ1-1, the CDR3 gives the full variable domain: KAGVTQTPRYLIKTRGQQVTLSCSPISGHRSVSWYQQTPGQGLQFLFEYFSETQRNKGNFPGRFSGRQFSNSRSEMNVSTLELGDSALYLCASSLGGGTEAFFGQGTRLTVV.

V gene TRBV15 combines with J gene TRBJ2-2; D remains ambiguous. The germline V and J ends were trimmed by 0 bases and 4 bases, with 6 bases remaining between them. Germline values: CDR1 LNHNV, CDR2 YYDKDF (reference sequence). There are 14 residues in the CDR3. CDR3 DNA sequence: TGTGCCACCAGCAGAGATGTGGGCACCGGGGAGCTGTTTTTT. Translation gives CATSRDVGTGELFF.

The chain carries TRBV3-1 (or the pseudogene TRBV3-2) and TRBJ2-7, with 10 bases matching TRBD2. This CDR3 region has 16 residues. Losses at the gene ends were 0 bases for V and 4 bases for J; bases not matched to a gene: 6. Germline loops: CDR1 LGHDT, CDR2 YNNKEL (reference sequence). The CDR3 here is CASSQDLASGSYEQYF. The CDR3 DNA follows: TGTGCCAGCAGCCAAGATCTTGCTAGCGGGAGTTACGAGCAGTACTTC.

The chain is built from TRBV6-2 or TRBV6-3 and TRBJ1-5; 7 bases agree with TRBD1. CDR3 length equals 16 residues. With 0 bases clipped from V and 0 bases from J, the junction kept 2 bases outside the gene matches. Looked up from germline, CDR1 is MNHEY and CDR2 is SVGEGT. The chain's CDR3 is CASSYSGTASNQPQHF. In nucleotides, the CDR3 is TGTGCCAGCAGTTACTCGGGGACAGCTAGCAATCAGCCCCAGCATTTT.

The rearrangement uses TRBV5-6 and TRBJ2-7; 7 nucleotides line up with TRBD1. V lost 0 bases to trimming and J lost 3 bases; unmatched junction nucleotides: 6. From germline, CDR1 is SGHDT and CDR2 YYEEEE. This CDR3 is 15 amino acids long. The CDR3 region has the DNA TGTGCCAGCAGCTTGGTTGGGCAGGGGGTCTACGAGCAGTACTTC. Protein product: CASSLVGQGVYEQYF.

The chain combines TRBV30 with TRBJ2-1; perhaps TRBD2 as D (7 bases). This CDR3 contains 13 residues. CDR1 is GTSNPN, CDR2 SVGIG, per germline (reference sequence). Trimming removed 2 bases from V and 10 bases from J, with 15 bases in between. CDR3: CAWSSLRGGEQFF. The CDR3 region has the DNA TGTGCCTGGAGTTCCCTAAGGGGGGGGGAGCAGTTCTTC. Full variable domain (outside the CDR3, taken from reference TRBV30 and TRBJ2-1): SQTIHQWPATLVQPVGSPLSLECTVEGTSNPNLYWYRQAAGRGLQLLFYSVGIGQISSEVPQNLSASRPQDRQFILSSKKLLLSDSGFYLCAWSSLRGGEQFFGPGTRLTVL.

V and J are TRBV30 and TRBJ1-2, with D possibly TRBD1 on 6 matching bases. V was cut by 2 bases and J by 3 bases, with 10 bases left in between. The CDR3 covers 13 residues. CDR1 and CDR2 from the germline V gene are GTSNPN and SVGIG (reference sequence). The CDR3 spells CAWSPGEHYGYTF. CDR3 nucleotide sequence: TGTGCCTGGAGTCCAGGGGAGCACTATGGCTACACCTTC.

V usage is TRBV29-1 and J usage is TRBJ1-1; no clear D. The CDR3 is 10 residues long. Trimming stripped 6 bases from V and 2 bases from J, with 4 bases between. CDR1 SQVTM and CDR2 ANQGSEA come from the germline V gene. CDR3 sequence: CSVRNTEAFF. The CDR3 DNA sequence: TGCAGCGTGAGAAACACTGAAGCTTTCTTT.

V usage is TRBV2 and J usage is TRBJ1-2; D perhaps matches TRBD1 (5 bases). The CDR3 sequence is 15 residues long. Germline V lookup: CDR1 SNHLY, CDR2 FYNNEI. Trimming removed 6 bases from V and 3 bases from J, with 17 bases in between. CDR3 protein: CASSGTGGVDYGYTF. CDR3 in DNA: TGTGCCAGCAGCGGGACGGGAGGCGTCGACTATGGCTACACCTTC.

The V and J genes are TRBV5-1 and TRBJ2-1; 7 bases are shared with TRBD1. V gave up 4 bases and J gave up 2 bases; unmatched junction bases: 6. The CDR3 spans 15 residues. From germline, CDR1 is SGHRS and CDR2 YFSETQ. The CDR3, as DNA: TGCGCCAGCAGCGAACGGACAGGTACCTACAATGAGCAGTTCTTC. Translation gives CASSERTGTYNEQFF.

This clone was picked up a small number of times. The chain has TRBV12-3 or TRBV12-4 and TRBJ1-2, with D perhaps matching TRBD1 (5 bases). V was clipped by 2 bases and J by 6 bases, with 10 bases between them. CDR3 length equals 13 residues. CDR3 in DNA: TGTGCCAGCAGTTTATCAGGGTTTGATGGCTACACCTTC. It yields the protein CASSLSGFDGYTF.

The chain joins TRBV19 to TRBJ1-5, with D perhaps matching TRBD1 (6 bases). V was shortened by 1 base and J by 7 bases, with 11 bases between the two germline ends. The CDR3 is made up of 14 amino acids. Germline V lookup: CDR1 LNHDA, CDR2 SQIVND (reference sequence). The CDR3 coding sequence is TGTGCCAGTAGTATAGGAGGGGGGGGACAGCCCCAGCATTTT. It codes for CASSIGGGGQPQHF.

The gene calls are TRBV9 and TRBJ2-1; 11 nucleotides agree with TRBD2. With 2 bases clipped from V and 4 bases from J, the junction kept 5 bases outside the gene matches. Looked up from germline, CDR1 is SGDLS and CDR2 is YYNGEE. The CDR3 runs 16 residues. The CDR3: CASSVGTSGLYNEQFF. The CDR3 DNA is TGTGCCAGCAGCGTGGGGACTAGCGGACTGTACAATGAGCAGTTCTTC.

The CDR3 protein is CASSYPEGEAFF. The CDR3 DNA follows: TGTGCCAGCAGTTACCCGGAGGGGGAGGCTTTCTTT. This chain connects TRBV6-6 to TRBJ1-1; a weak D match, TRBD1 (6 bases). Germline CDR1 reads MNHNY; CDR2 reads SVGAGI (reference sequence). V lost 2 bases and J 11 bases, leaving 12 bases between the germline ends. CDR3 length: 12 residues.

The rearrangement joins TRBV4-2 to TRBJ2-7, with a weak D call TRBD2 (5 bases). The germline V gene encodes CDR1 LGHNA and CDR2 YNFKEQ. The CDR3 is 18 amino acids. Between the trimmed V and J ends, which lost 1 base and 4 bases, there was a span of 23 bases. CDR3 nucleotide sequence: TGTGCCAGCAGCCAAGTGGTAGCCGAGAAGCGGTCCGGGTACGAGCAGTACTTC. It encodes CASSQVVAEKRSGYEQYF.

This clone was observed a single time. The chain joins TRBV19 to TRBJ1-5; D perhaps matches TRBD1 (5 bases). This CDR3 has 14 amino acids. Per the germline V gene, CDR1 is LNHDA and CDR2 is SQIVND (reference sequence). V lost 3 bases and J lost 0, with 6 bases in between. The CDR3 spells CASSIRDSNQPQHF. CDR3 nucleotides: TGTGCCAGTAGTATCAGGGATAGCAATCAGCCCCAGCATTTT.

V gene TRBV15 combines with J gene TRBJ2-6; D could derive from TRBD1 or TRBD2 (5 bases each). The CDR3 is made up of 15 amino acids. Deletions cut 5 bases from V and 2 bases from J, with 10 bases between. Germline V lookup: CDR1 LNHNV, CDR2 YYDKDF (reference sequence). The CDR3 sequence is CATSGGYTGANVLTF. The CDR3 DNA is TGTGCCACCAGCGGGGGATATACTGGGGCCAACGTCCTGACTTTC.